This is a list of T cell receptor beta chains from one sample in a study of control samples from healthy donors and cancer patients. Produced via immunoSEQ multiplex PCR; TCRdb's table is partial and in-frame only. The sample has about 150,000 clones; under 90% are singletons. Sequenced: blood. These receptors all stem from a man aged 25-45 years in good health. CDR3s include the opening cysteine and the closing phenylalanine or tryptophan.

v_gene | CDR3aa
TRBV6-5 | CASSYSMAGAGNTIYF
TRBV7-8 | CASSLSGGRQPQHF
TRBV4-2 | CASSQTGTGGYEQYF
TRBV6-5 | CASSFLKNTGELFF
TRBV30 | CAWSRDRGNSYNSPLHF
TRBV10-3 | CAISPQGQNSPLHF
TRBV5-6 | CASSPPGQGYYGYTF
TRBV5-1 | CASSFTGRASYEQYF
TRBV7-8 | CASSYGQGLSSYEQYF
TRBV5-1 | CASSPSWDTDTQYF
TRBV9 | CASSVGGTSEAFF
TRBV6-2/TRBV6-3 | CASSRELAETYEQYF
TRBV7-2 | CASSHPPRAGASNEQYF
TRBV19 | CASSAYRVQGDTQYF
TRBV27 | CASSPLAVGTSEQYF
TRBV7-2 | CASSSGLAGPWDTQYF
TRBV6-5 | CASSYGGGANEQYF
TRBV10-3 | CAISEGFGGLSGSPLHF
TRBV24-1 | CATSEGRDRGLYEQYF
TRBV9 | CASSDEQGYSKAFF
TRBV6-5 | CASSTGGALAQYF
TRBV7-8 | CASSLVRGALGANVLTF
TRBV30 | CAWDRANTEAFF
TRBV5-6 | CASGGASSGNTIYF
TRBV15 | CATSRPLRDEQFF
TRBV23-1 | CASSLIPLGQGSGGGYTF
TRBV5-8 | CASSLQFSGANVLTF
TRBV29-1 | CSVDFVGSYGYTF
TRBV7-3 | CASSSQGVCYEQYF
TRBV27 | CASSPWTDIFSYEQYF
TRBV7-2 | CASSPDRGQPQHF
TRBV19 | CASHPGTGFYEQYF
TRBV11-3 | CASSLDRNGGEAFF
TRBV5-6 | CASSATDRVADTQYF
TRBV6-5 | CASSSGLGAYEQYF
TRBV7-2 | CASSLDLGTGGLYGYTF
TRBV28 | CASSLLGTMGNTQYF